This T cell receptor (beta chain) was documented in a study of spatial heterogeneity in lung cancer. The time point is: sample taken at primary tumor resection. The donor group consisted of over 60 patients who had untreated, early-stage non-small cell lung cancer. The input material, whole RNA from tumor, nontumor lung or frozen PBMC, was sequenced unsorted. Study-wide results and caveats: The recorded estimate of tumor T cell coverage is 6.5% to 7% for alpha chains and roughly 13% for beta chains. Counts that tracked tumor mutation counts were those of expanded intratumoral alpha and beta TCRs.

This clonotype was recorded a few times. Its antigen is unidentified. Individually, TCR cDNA molecules were each labelled with a unique molecular identifier. TCRdb fed the 5' RACE reads into MiXCR, producing one record per CDR3 protein. The sample shows 15,000 or so distinct CDR3 sequences, about 7% of them seen only once. Sequencing was performed on lung tumor tissue, taken at surgery. This clonotype originated in a male donor with early-stage non-small cell lung cancer.

The CDR3 protein is CASSAGPTRASTDTQYF. CDR3 bases: TGTGCCAGCAGCGCTGGGCCGACACGCGCTAGCACAGATACGCAGTATTTT. The chain joins TRBV5-5 to TRBJ2-3, with unresolved D. V gave up 4 bases and J gave up 0 bases, with 18 bases separating them. The CDR3 contains 17 residues. CDR1 SGHKS and CDR2 YYEKEE come from the germline V gene (reference sequence).